The 19 T cell receptor beta chains presented below share a single source sample, sequenced in a study of blood T cell repertoires in COVID-19 (TCRdb year 2020). Preparation of the library involved the immunoSEQ multiplex PCR assay. TCRdb's version of the immuneACCESS table is confined to in-frame rearrangements and falls short of the full clone set. An unresolved V gene accounts for under half of the shortfall where checked; the remainder is of unknown origin. The sample records about 53,000 clones, 85% to 90% of which are singletons. The ten top clones hold more than 3.5% of the sample. The sequenced material came from peripheral blood. The receptors here all came from a man aged 45-65 years with acute or convalescent COVID-19.

This chain links TRBV2 with TRBJ2-7; a weak D match, TRBD1 (7 bases). The CDR3 is 16 amino acids. Trimming shortened V by 5 bases and J by 4 bases, and 21 bases separated the two germline ends. CDR1 and CDR2 from the germline V gene are SNHLY and FYNNEI. For the CDR3, the DNA is TGTGCCAGCAGTTATCCTAGGGCAGGGGGAGGTTACGAGCAGTACTTC. It specifies CASSYPRAGGGYEQYF.

This chain joins TRBV3-1 (or the pseudogene TRBV3-2) and TRBJ1-2; 10 bases match TRBD1. The CDR3 spans 14 residues. The junction had 7 bases not matched to a gene; V was cut back by 4 bases and J by 8 bases. Per germline, CDR1 LGHDT and CDR2 YNNKEL (reference sequence). CDR3 protein: CASSPRDRGGGYTF. In nucleotides, the CDR3 is TGTGCCAGCAGCCCCCGGGACAGGGGAGGCGGCTACACCTTC.

This clone appeared a single time. The V and J genes are TRBV27 and TRBJ2-7; maybe TRBD1 (6 bases). The CDR3 totals 14 residues. The ends were cut back, 6 bases at V and 0 bases at J, with 12 bases in the middle. CDR1 MNHEY and CDR2 SMNVEV come from the germline V gene (reference sequence). CDR3 bases: TGTGCCAGCAGACCAAGGGACATCTCCTACGAGCAGTACTTC. This codes for CASRPRDISYEQYF.

V gene TRBV7-3 combines with J gene TRBJ1-3; 7 nucleotides agree with TRBD1. Per the germline V gene, CDR1 is SGHTA and CDR2 is FQGTGA. The CDR3 sequence is 18 residues long. J lost 4 bases, V lost 5 bases, and 17 bases had no gene match. The CDR3 loop is CASSRRTGVPPLGNTIYF. The CDR3 region has the DNA TGTGCCAGCAGCAGACGAACAGGGGTTCCCCCTCTCGGAAACACCATATATTTT.

This chain joins TRBV30 and TRBJ1-1, with D perhaps matching TRBD1 (6 bases). The CDR3 totals 12 residues. CDR1 GTSNPN and CDR2 SVGIG come from the germline V gene (reference sequence). Deletions cut 0 bases from V and 11 bases from J, with 13 bases between. This CDR3 is CAWSVQGRKAFF. For the CDR3, the DNA is TGTGCCTGGAGTGTACAGGGTCGAAAGGCTTTCTTT.

CDR3 nucleotide sequence: TGTGCCAGCAGTGAAGGGGCAGGGGAACAGCCCCAGCATTTT. Translating it yields CASSEGAGEQPQHF. The genes are TRBV25-1 and TRBJ1-5; perhaps TRBD1 as D (6 bases). The CDR3 loop spans 14 amino acids. V shed 2 bases and J shed 7 bases, with 12 bases lying between them. In germline, CDR1 is MGHDK, CDR2 SYGVNS.

The rearrangement uses TRBV10-1 and TRBJ2-1; TRBD2 matches 8 bases. V trimming: 6 bases; J trimming: 7 bases; junction bases outside the gene matches: 14. The CDR3 sequence is 16 residues long. Germline values: CDR1 WNHNN, CDR2 SYGVQD (reference sequence). The CDR3 region is CASSAVLSGSRNEQFF. In DNA form, the CDR3 reads TGCGCCAGCAGCGCTGTACTGAGCGGGAGTAGGAATGAGCAGTTCTTC.

This sequence joins TRBV18 and TRBJ1-1, with 7 nucleotides matching TRBD1. J was trimmed by 0 bases and V by 2 bases; bases with no gene match: 6. Germline CDR1 reads KGHSH; CDR2 reads LQKENI. The CDR3 covers 16 residues. The CDR3 DNA sequence: TGTGCCAGCTCACCAGAAGGACAGGCCATGAACACTGAAGCTTTCTTT. As protein: CASSPEGQAMNTEAFF.

The chain recombines TRBV10-1 with TRBJ1-6; 7 bases are shared with TRBD1. Trimming cost V 7 bases and J 9 bases; bases outside gene matches: 0. The germline V gene has CDR1 WNHNN and CDR2 SYGVQD (reference sequence). This CDR3 has 11 residues. CDR3 in DNA: TGCGCCAGCAACAGGGGTTCACCCCTCCACTTT. This gives the protein CASNRGSPLHF.

This clone was seen only once. This chain connects TRBV5-1 to TRBJ2-5, with 7 bases identical to TRBD1. With 0 bases clipped from V and 0 bases from J, the junction kept 2 bases outside the gene matches. Germline V gives CDR1 SGHRS, CDR2 YFSETQ. The CDR3 consists of 15 residues. The CDR3 reads CASSLEGQNQETQYF. The CDR3 region has the DNA TGCGCCAGCAGCTTGGAGGGACAGAACCAAGAGACCCAGTACTTC.

The CDR3 spells CASSVGSTVNEKLFF. The CDR3 DNA reads TGTGCCAGCAGCGTAGGTAGCACCGTTAATGAAAAACTGTTTTTT. The chain links TRBV9 to TRBJ1-4, with D hard to call. The CDR3 sequence is 15 residues long. The V and J ends lost 0 bases and 4 bases respectively, with 10 bases between them. Germline CDR1 and CDR2: SGDLS and YYNGEE. Complete variable domain (other parts from reference TRBV9 and TRBJ1-4): DSGVTQTPKHLITATGQRVTLRCSPRSGDLSVYWYQQSLDQGLQFLIQYYNGEERAKGNILERFSAQQFPDLHSELNLSSLELGDSALYFCASSVGSTVNEKLFFGSGTQLSVL.

V gene TRBV24-1 combines with J gene TRBJ1-1; tentative D call: TRBD1 (5 bases). This CDR3 contains 13 residues. Trimming left V 9 bases short and J 4 bases short, with 14 bases between. Germline assignment: CDR1 KGHDR and CDR2 SFDVKD. CDR3 amino acids: CATQQAGGTEAFF. The CDR3 region has the DNA TGTGCCACCCAACAGGCAGGCGGCACTGAAGCTTTCTTT.

This chain links TRBV10-3 with TRBJ2-3; 7 bases are a match to TRBD2. The CDR3 is made up of 14 amino acids. V lost 0 bases, J lost 4 bases, and 1 base stayed unmatched. CDR1 is ENHRY and CDR2 is SYGVKD in the germline V gene. This CDR3 is CAISESGGADTQYF. The DNA for the CDR3 is TGTGCCATCAGTGAGTCGGGAGGGGCAGATACGCAGTATTTT.

The chain carries TRBV5-1 and TRBJ2-7; D remains unclear. The germline V and J ends were trimmed by 4 bases and 2 bases, with 13 bases remaining between them. The V gene's germline CDR1 is SGHRS and CDR2 YFSETQ. CDR3 length: 14 residues. The CDR3 reads CASSPGWSPYEQYF. Here the CDR3 DNA reads TGCGCCAGCAGCCCCGGGTGGAGTCCCTACGAGCAGTACTTC.

V gene TRBV4-2 combines with J gene TRBJ2-1; D gene uncertain. The CDR3 has 13 residues. CDR1 and CDR2 (germline): LGHNA, YNFKEQ. The V end was cut by 0 bases, the J end by 6 bases, with 6 bases between. CDR3 sequence reads: CASSQELLNEQFF. For the CDR3, the DNA is TGTGCCAGCAGCCAAGAACTGCTCAATGAGCAGTTCTTC.

This chain joins TRBV19 and TRBJ2-3; 7 bases line up with TRBD1. The CDR3 totals 18 residues. Per the germline V gene, CDR1 is LNHDA and CDR2 is SQIVND (reference sequence). V trimming: 3 bases; J trimming: 6 bases; junction bases outside the gene matches: 18. Here the CDR3 reads CASSIGVHLQGKGDTQYF. The CDR3, as DNA: TGTGCCAGTAGTATCGGGGTTCATTTACAGGGGAAAGGGGATACGCAGTATTTT.

V and J are TRBV7-2 and TRBJ1-1, with TRBD1 matching 11 bases. V lost 1 base and J lost 11; bases outside the gene matches: 15. Per the germline V gene, CDR1 is SGHTA and CDR2 is FQGNSA. CDR3 size: 17 residues. The chain's CDR3 is CASSLVSGRGQGGLAFF. CDR3 DNA: TGTGCCAGCAGCTTAGTGTCGGGGCGGGGACAGGGGGGTTTGGCTTTCTTT. Using reference TRBV7-2 and TRBJ1-1 for the parts outside the CDR3, the full variable domain is GAGVSQSPSNKVTEKGKDVELRCDPISGHTALYWYRQSLGQGLEFLIYFQGNSAPDKSGLPSDRFSAERTGGSVSTLTIQRTQQEDSAVYLCASSLVSGRGQGGLAFFGQGTRLTVV.

This chain uses TRBV24-1 with TRBJ1-5, with TRBD1 identical over 8 bases. The germline CDR1 and CDR2 sequences are KGHDR and SFDVKD. The CDR3 extends over 15 amino acids. V lost 9 bases, J lost 2 bases, and 8 bases stayed unmatched. The CDR3, as DNA: TGTGCCACCGGCGGACAGGGTTTGGGCAATCAGCCCCAGCATTTT. Protein product: CATGGQGLGNQPQHF.

V gene TRBV7-2 combines with J gene TRBJ1-6, with D possibly TRBD1 on 5 matching bases. Germline CDR1 SGHTA, CDR2 FQGNSA. The V gene lost 1 base and the J gene lost 12 bases, with 7 bases spanning the gap. This CDR3 is 12 amino acids long. The CDR3 is CASSLGGVPLHF. CDR3 nucleotide sequence: TGTGCCAGCAGCTTAGGGGGGGTACCCCTCCACTTT. The full variable domain, rest sourced from reference TRBV7-2 and TRBJ1-6, is GAGVSQSPSNKVTEKGKDVELRCDPISGHTALYWYRQSLGQGLEFLIYFQGNSAPDKSGLPSDRFSAERTGGSVSTLTIQRTQQEDSAVYLCASSLGGVPLHFGNGTRLTVT.